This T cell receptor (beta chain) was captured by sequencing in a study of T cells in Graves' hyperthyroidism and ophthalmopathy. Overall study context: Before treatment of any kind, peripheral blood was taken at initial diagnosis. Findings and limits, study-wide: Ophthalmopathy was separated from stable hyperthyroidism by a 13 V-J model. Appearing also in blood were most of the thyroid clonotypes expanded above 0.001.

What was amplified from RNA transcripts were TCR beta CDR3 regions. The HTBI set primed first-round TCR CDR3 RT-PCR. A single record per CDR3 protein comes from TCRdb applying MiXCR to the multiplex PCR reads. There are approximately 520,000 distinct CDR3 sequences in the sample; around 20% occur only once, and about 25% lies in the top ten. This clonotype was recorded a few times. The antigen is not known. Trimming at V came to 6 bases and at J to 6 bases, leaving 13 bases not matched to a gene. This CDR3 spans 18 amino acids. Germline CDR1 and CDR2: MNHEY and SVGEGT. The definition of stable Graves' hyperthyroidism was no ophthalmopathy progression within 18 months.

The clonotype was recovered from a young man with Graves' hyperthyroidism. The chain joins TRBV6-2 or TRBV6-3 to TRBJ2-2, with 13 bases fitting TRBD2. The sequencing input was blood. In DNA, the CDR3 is TGTGCCAGCAGAACAGGACTAGCGGGGGAACGACGGGCCGGGGAGCTGTTTTTT. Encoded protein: CASRTGLAGERRAGELFF.